This T cell receptor beta chain was identified in a study of shared clonotypes between healthy human individuals. J was trimmed by 7 bases and V by 4 bases; bases with no gene match: 5. CDR1 MDHEN and CDR2 SYDVKM come from the germline V gene. This CDR3 spans 15 amino acids. Sequencing was performed with immunoSEQ multiplex PCR; in TCRdb, only in-frame clones are kept and a portion is missing. The top ten clones hold less than 0.065% of a sample with a few hundred thousand clones, 95% to 98% of them seen once. Points from the study as a whole: Limited genetic and exposure-history diversity came from having few donors.

Regarding this clone: Its cognate antigen is unknown.

The sequence came from a woman under 40 in good health. V is TRBV28 and J is TRBJ2-1, with TRBD2 identical over 12 bases. Sequenced material: naive CD4+ T cells sorted from blood. The subset was: CD45RA+ positively selected. The CDR3 region is CASSSPSGGVNEQFF. CDR3 coding DNA: TGTGCCAGCAGTTCCCCTAGCGGGGGGGTGAATGAGCAGTTCTTC.